The source of this TCR beta chain is a study of T cells in Graves' hyperthyroidism and ophthalmopathy. This clonotype was seen a few times. Amplification yielded TCR beta CDR3 regions, with RNA transcripts as the source. When the TCR CDR3 underwent first-round RT-PCR, the HTBI primer set was used. TCRdb re-called the multiplex PCR reads through MiXCR, storing one row per CDR3 protein. Among 750,000 to 900,000 distinct CDR3 sequences, roughly 40% were seen once, and the ten largest hold around 10%. These patients, aged 18 to 65, had recently diagnosed hyperthyroidism lasting under 2 months. CDR3 length equals 15 residues. Germline-derived CDR1 and CDR2 are SGDLS and YYNGEE. V gave up 3 bases and J gave up 2 bases, with 15 bases separating them.

Sequencing was performed on blood. This chain joins TRBV9 and TRBJ2-7; possibly TRBD1 or TRBD2 for D (6 bases each). The sequence was collected from a young man with Graves' hyperthyroidism. The DNA of the CDR3 is TGTGCCAGCAGCGAGGGGGGTTCACGAGCCTACGAGCAGTACTTC. Translated: CASSEGGSRAYEQYF.